The TCR beta chain under discussion was sequenced for a study of cytomegalovirus exposure and HLA in healthy donors. Study-level points and caveats: It was reported that the classifier diagnosed cytomegalovirus status with high specificity and sensitivity in both the original and validation cohorts. Specificity of a few CMV-associated chains for CMV antigens was verified in vitro.

The table came from immunoSEQ multiplex PCR; TCRdb's copy has only in-frame clones and leaves some out. The sample contains tens of thousands of clones, approximately 94% of which appear only once. As regards this clone: Its antigen is as yet unknown.

CDR3 length: 16 amino acids. J gave up 9 bases and V 2 bases, and 8 bases lay outside the gene matches. CDR1 and CDR2 (germline): SGHAT, FQNNGV. The chain links TRBV11-2 to TRBJ2-1; TRBD2 matches 12 bases. The sequenced material came from PBMCs. This TCR came from a young woman in good health and CMV-seronegative. CDR3 amino acids: CASSLPGLAGLGEQFF. The CDR3 DNA sequence: TGTGCCAGCAGCTTACCTGGACTAGCGGGGTTAGGTGAGCAGTTCTTC.